This T cell receptor beta chain is from a study of cytomegalovirus exposure and HLA in healthy donors. The PCR had 60 Vbeta and 13 Jbeta primers. The table came from immunoSEQ multiplex PCR; TCRdb's copy has only in-frame clones and leaves some out. The sample yields over 200,000 clones, around 80% seen once. V lost 3 bases to trimming and J lost 4 bases; unmatched junction nucleotides: 5. The CDR3 is 14 residues long. Germline V gene sequence: CDR1 SGHAT, CDR2 FQNNGV. The sequence was obtained from a woman aged 40 to 55 in good health and CMV-seronegative. This chain links TRBV11-2 with TRBJ2-5, with TRBD1 matching over 7 bases. Sequencing used PBMCs. In DNA, the CDR3 is TGTGCCAGCAGCTTCAACCCAGGGGGAGAGACCCAGTACTTC. It is translated as CASSFNPGGETQYF. Complete variable domain (other parts from reference TRBV11-2 and TRBJ2-5): EAGVAQSPRYKIIEKRQSVAFWCNPISGHATLYWYQQILGQGPKLLIQFQNNGVVDDSQLPKDRFSAERLKGVDSTLKIQPAKLEDSAVYLCASSFNPGGETQYFGPGTRLLVL.